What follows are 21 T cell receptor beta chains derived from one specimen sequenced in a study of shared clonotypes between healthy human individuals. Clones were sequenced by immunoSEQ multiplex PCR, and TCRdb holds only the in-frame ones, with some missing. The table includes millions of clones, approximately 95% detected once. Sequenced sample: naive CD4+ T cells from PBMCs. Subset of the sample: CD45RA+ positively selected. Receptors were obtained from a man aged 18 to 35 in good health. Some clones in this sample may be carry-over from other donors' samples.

Here the CDR3 reads CASSSRAGAPEQYF. The CDR3 DNA reads TGTGCCAGCAGCTCTAGAGCTGGGGCCCCCGAGCAGTACTTC. The rearrangement joins TRBV7-2 to TRBJ2-7; D may be TRBD1 (5 bases). Germline V gene data show CDR1 as SGHTA and CDR2 as FQGNSA. Trimming shortened V by 4 bases and J by 6 bases, and 16 bases separated the two germline ends. The CDR3 is made up of 14 amino acids. Full variable domain (remainder filled in from reference TRBV7-2 and TRBJ2-7): GAGVSQSPSNKVTEKGKDVELRCDPISGHTALYWYRQSLGQGLEFLIYFQGNSAPDKSGLPSDRFSAERTGGSVSTLTIQRTQQEDSAVYLCASSSRAGAPEQYFGPGTRLTVT.

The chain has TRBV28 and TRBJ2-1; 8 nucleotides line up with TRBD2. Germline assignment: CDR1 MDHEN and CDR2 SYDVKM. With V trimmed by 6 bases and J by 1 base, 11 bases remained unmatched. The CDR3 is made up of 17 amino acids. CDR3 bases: TGTGCCAGCAGCCAGACCGGACTAGCAAGGTCCTACAATGAGCAGTTCTTC. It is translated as CASSQTGLARSYNEQFF.

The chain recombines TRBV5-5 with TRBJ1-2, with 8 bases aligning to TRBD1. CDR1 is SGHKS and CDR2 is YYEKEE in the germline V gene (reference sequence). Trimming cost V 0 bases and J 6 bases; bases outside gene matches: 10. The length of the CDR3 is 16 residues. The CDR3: CASSLDGQGTLDGYTF. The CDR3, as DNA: TGTGCCAGCAGCTTGGACGGACAGGGAACGTTGGATGGCTACACCTTC.

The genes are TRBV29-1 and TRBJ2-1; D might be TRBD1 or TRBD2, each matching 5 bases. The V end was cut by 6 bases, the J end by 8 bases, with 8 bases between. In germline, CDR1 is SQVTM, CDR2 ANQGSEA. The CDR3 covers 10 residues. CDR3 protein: CSVGVYEQFF. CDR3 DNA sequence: TGCAGCGTGGGGGTGTATGAGCAGTTCTTC.

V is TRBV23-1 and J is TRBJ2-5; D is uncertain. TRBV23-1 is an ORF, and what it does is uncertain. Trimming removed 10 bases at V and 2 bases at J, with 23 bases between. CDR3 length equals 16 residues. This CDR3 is CAIPASLGRNQETQYF. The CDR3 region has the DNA TGCGCCATCCCCGCCAGCCTCGGCCGTAATCAAGAGACCCAGTACTTC.

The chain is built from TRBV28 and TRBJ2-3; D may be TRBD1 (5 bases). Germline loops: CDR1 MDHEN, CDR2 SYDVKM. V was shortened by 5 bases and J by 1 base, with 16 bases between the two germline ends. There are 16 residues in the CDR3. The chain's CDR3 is CASSRNRIWGTDTQYF. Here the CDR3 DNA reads TGTGCCAGCAGTAGAAACAGGATCTGGGGCACAGATACGCAGTATTTT. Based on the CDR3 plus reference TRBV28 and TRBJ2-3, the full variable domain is DVKVTQSSRYLVKRTGEKVFLECVQDMDHENMFWYRQDPGLGLRLIYFSYDVKMKEKGDIPEGYSVSREKKERFSLILESASTNQTSMYLCASSRNRIWGTDTQYFGPGTRLTVL.

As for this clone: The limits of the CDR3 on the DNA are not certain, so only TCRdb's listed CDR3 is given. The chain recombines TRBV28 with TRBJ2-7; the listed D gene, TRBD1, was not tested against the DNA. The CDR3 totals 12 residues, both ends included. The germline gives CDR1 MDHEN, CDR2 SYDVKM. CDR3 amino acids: CASSQGFAGGSF.

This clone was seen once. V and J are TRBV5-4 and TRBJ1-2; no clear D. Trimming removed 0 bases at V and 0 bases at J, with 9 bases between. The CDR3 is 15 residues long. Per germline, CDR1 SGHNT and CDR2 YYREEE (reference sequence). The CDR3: CASSLEDPPNYGYTF. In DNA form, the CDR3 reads TGTGCCAGCAGCTTGGAAGACCCCCCTAACTATGGCTACACCTTC.

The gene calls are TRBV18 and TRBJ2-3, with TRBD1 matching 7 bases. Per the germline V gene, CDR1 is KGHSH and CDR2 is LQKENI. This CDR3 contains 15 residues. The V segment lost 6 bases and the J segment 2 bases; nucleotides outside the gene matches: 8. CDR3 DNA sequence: TGTGCCAGCTCGCAACAGGGGATCCCCACAGATACGCAGTATTTT. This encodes CASSQQGIPTDTQYF.

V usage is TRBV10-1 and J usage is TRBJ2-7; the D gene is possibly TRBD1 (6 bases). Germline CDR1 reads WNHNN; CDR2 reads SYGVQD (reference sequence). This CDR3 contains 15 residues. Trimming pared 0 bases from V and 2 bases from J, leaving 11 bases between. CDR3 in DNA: TGCGCCAGCAGTGAGTCGCGGCAGGGGACCTACGAGCAGTACTTC. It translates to CASSESRQGTYEQYF.

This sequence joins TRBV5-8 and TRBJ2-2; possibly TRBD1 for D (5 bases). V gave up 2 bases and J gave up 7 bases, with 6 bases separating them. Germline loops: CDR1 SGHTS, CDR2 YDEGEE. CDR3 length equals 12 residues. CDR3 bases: TGTGCCAGCAGCTTCAGGGTCGGGGAGCTGTTTTTT. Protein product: CASSFRVGELFF.

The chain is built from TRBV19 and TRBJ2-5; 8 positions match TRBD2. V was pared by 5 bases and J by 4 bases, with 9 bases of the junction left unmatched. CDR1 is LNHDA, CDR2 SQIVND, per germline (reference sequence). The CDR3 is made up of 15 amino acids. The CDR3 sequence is CASSYGREGRETQYF. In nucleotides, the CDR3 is TGTGCCAGTAGTTATGGTCGGGAGGGCCGAGAGACCCAGTACTTC.

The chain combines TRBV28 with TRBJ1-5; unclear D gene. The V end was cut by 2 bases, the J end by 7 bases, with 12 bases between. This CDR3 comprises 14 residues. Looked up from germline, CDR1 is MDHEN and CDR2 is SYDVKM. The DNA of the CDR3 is TGTGCCAGCAGTTTACTAGGGATGAGGCAGCCCCAGCATTTT. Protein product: CASSLLGMRQPQHF.

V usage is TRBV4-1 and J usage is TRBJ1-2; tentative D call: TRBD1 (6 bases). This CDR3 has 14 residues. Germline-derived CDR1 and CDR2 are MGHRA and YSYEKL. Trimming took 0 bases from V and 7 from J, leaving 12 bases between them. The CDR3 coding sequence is TGCGCCAGCAGCCAAGAGGCAGGGGTAGGTGGCTACACCTTC. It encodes CASSQEAGVGGYTF.

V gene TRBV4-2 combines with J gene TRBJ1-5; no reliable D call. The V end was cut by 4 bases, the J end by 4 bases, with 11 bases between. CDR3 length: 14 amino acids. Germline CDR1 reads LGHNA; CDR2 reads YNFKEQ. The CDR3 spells CASSPDGVNQPQHF. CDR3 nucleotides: TGTGCCAGCAGCCCCGACGGGGTAAATCAGCCCCAGCATTTT.

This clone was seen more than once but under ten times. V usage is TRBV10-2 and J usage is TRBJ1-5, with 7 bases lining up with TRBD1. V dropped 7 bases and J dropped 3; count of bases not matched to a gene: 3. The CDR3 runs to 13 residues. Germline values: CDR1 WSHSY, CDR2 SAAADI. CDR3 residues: CASTDRDNQPQHF. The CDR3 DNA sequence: TGCGCCAGCACCGACAGGGACAATCAGCCCCAGCATTTT.

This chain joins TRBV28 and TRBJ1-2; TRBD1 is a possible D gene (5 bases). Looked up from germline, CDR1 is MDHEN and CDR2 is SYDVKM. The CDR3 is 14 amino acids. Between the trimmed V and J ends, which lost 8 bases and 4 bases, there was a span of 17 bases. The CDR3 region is CASSLAGDVYGYTF. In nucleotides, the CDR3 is TGTGCCAGCTCACTTGCTGGGGACGTCTATGGCTACACCTTC.

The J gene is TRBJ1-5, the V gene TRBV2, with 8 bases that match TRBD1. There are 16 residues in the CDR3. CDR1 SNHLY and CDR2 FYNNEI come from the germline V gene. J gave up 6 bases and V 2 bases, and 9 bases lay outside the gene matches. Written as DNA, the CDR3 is TGTGCCAGCAGTGAAAGGAGACAGGGGCTTGGTCAGCCCCAGCATTTT. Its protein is CASSERRQGLGQPQHF.

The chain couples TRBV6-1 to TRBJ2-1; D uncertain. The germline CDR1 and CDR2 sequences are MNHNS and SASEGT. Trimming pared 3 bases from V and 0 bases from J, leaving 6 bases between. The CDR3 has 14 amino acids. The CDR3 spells CASSEWGSYNEQFF. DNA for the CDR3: TGTGCCAGCAGTGAGTGGGGCTCCTACAATGAGCAGTTCTTC.

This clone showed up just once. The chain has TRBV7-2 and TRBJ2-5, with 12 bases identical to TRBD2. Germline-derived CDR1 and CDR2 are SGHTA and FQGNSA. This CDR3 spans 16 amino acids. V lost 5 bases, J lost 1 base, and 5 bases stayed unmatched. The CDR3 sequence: CASSPGLAGPQETQYF. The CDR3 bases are TGTGCCAGCAGCCCCGGACTAGCGGGGCCCCAAGAGACCCAGTACTTC. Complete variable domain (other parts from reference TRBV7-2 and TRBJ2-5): GAGVSQSPSNKVTEKGKDVELRCDPISGHTALYWYRQSLGQGLEFLIYFQGNSAPDKSGLPSDRFSAERTGGSVSTLTIQRTQQEDSAVYLCASSPGLAGPQETQYFGPGTRLLVL.

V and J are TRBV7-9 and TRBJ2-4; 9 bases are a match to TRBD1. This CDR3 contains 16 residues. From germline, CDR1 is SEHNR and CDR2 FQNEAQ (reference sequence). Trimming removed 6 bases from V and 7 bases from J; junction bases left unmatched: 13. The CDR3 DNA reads TGTGCCAGCAGTTTATTACTCGGGACAGGGACCAACATTCAGTACTTC. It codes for CASSLLLGTGTNIQYF.